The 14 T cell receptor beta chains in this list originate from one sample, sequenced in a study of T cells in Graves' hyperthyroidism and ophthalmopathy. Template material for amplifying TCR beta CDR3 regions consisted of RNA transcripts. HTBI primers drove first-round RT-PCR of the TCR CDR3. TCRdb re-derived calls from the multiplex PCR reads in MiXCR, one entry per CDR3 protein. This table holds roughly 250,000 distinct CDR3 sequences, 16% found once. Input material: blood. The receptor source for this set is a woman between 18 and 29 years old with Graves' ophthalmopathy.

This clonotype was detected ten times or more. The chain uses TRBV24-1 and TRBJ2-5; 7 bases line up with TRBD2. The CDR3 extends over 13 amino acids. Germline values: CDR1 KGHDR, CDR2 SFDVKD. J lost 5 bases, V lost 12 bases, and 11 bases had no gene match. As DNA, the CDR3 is TGTGCCGTCGGGATGGGGGGAGGGGAGACCCAGTACTTC. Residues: CAVGMGGGETQYF.

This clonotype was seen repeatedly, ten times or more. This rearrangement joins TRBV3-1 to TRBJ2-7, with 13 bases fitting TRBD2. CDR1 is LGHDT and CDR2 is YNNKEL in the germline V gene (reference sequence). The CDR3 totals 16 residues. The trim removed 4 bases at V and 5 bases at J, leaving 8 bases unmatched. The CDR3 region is CASSRLLAGGPHEQYF. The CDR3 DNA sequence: TGTGCCAGCAGCCGATTACTAGCGGGAGGGCCCCACGAGCAGTACTTC.

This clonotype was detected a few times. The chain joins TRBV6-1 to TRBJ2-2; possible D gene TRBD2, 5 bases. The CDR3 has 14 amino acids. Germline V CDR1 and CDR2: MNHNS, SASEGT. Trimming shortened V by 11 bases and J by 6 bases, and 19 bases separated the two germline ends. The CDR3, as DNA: TGTGCCGGACGCTTCGGGTCGGAGGCCGGGGAGCTGTTTTTT. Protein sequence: CAGRFGSEAGELFF.

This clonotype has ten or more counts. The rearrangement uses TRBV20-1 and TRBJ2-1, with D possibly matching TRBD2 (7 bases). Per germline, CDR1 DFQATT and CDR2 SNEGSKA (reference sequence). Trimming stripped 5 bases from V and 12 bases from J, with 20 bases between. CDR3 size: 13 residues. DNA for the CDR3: TGCAGTGCTTCTAGCGGACCCGTAGGGGGGCAGTTCTTC. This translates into CSASSGPVGGQFF.

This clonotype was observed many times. CDR3 coding DNA: TGCAGTGCTAGAGATGATTTTCTTGGGGTTTGGGATTCACCCCTCCACTTT. Translating gives CSARDDFLGVWDSPLHF. The chain employs TRBV20-1 and TRBJ1-6; D not certain. This CDR3 has 17 residues. From germline, CDR1 is DFQATT and CDR2 SNEGSKA (reference sequence). With 0 bases removed from V and 8 bases from J, the gap between germline ends came to 20 bases.

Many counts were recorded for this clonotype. CDR3: CASSTTGATYEQYF. CDR3 nucleotide sequence: TGTGCCAGCAGTACGACAGGGGCTACCTACGAGCAGTACTTC. This chain connects TRBV27 to TRBJ2-7; TRBD1 matches 8 bases. The germline V gene encodes CDR1 MNHEY and CDR2 SMNVEV (reference sequence). The CDR3 contains 14 residues. Germline trimming cut 5 bases from V and 2 bases from J; bases unmatched to any gene: 5.

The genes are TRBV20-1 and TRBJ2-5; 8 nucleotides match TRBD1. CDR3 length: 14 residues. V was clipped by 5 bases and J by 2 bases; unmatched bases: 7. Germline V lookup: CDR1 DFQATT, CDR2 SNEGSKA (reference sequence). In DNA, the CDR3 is TGCAGTGCTTTTAACAGGGGGTCTCAAGAGACCCAGTACTTC. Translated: CSAFNRGSQETQYF.

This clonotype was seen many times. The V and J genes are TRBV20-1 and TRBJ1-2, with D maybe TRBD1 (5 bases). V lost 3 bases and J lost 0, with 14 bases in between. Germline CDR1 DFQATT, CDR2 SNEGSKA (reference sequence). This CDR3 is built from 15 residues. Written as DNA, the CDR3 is TGCAGTGCTAGCGTTTCCGGGGGTGCTAACTATGGCTACACCTTC. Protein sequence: CSASVSGGANYGYTF.

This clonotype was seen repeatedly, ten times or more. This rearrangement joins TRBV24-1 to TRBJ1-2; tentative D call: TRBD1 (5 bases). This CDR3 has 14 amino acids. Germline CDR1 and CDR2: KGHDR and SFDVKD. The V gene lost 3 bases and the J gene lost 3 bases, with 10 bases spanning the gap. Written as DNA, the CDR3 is TGTGCCACCAGTGATCAACGGGGCGACTATGGCTACACCTTC. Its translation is CATSDQRGDYGYTF.

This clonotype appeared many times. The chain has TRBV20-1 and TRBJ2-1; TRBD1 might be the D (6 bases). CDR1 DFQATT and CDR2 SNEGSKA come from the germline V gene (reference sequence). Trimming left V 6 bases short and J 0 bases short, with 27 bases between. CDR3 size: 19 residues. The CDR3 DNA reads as TGCAGTGCACCCCGACAGGACTCCTCCATAGTAAGCTCCTACAATGAGCAGTTCTTC. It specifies CSAPRQDSSIVSSYNEQFF.

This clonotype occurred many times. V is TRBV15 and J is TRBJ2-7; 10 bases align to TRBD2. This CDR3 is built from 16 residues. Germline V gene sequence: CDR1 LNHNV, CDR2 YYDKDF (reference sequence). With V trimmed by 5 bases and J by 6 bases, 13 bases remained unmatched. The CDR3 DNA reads TGTGCCACCAGCTTCGGGCGGGCTAGCGGGAGTACCGAGCAGTACTTC. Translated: CATSFGRASGSTEQYF.

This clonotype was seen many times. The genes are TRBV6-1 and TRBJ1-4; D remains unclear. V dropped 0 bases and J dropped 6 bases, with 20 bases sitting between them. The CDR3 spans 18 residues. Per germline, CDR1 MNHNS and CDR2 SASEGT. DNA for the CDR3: TGTGCCAGCAGTGAAGCGGTCTTCAGGACCCATCGAGATGAAAAACTGTTTTTT. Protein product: CASSEAVFRTHRDEKLFF.

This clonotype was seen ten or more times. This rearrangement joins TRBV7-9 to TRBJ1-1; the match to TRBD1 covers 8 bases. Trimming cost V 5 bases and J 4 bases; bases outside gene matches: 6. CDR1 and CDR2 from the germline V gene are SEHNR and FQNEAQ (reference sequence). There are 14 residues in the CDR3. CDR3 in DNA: TGTGCCAGCAGCCCACAGGGGGAACCCACTGAAGCTTTCTTT. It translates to CASSPQGEPTEAFF.

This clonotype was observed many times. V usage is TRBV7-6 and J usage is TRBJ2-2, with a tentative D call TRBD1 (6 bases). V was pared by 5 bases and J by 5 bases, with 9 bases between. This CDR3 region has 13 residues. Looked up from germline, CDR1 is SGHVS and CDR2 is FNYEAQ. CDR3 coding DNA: TGTGCCAGCAGCCGCCAGGGGACCGGGGAGCTGTTTTTT. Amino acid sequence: CASSRQGTGELFF.